These 26 T cell receptor beta chains share one sample of origin, sequenced in a study of CD8+ T cells in alopecia areata. Extracted RNA was reverse transcribed into cDNA, the sequencing template. Produced via immunoSEQ multiplex PCR; TCRdb's table is partial and in-frame only. The repertoire includes about 200,000 clones, roughly 50% of them detected once, and 5.5% to 6% sits in the top ten. The treatment here: oral pan-JAK inhibitor, 5-10 mg twice daily. The material was CD4+ T cells sorted from blood, obtained at week 24, from a patient treated with tofacitinib. The receptors were gathered from a human donor with alopecia areata.

V is TRBV10-3 and J is TRBJ2-3; the D gene is possibly TRBD2 (6 bases). The germline V gene has CDR1 ENHRY and CDR2 SYGVKD. Trimming took 11 bases from V and 0 from J, leaving 12 bases between them. The CDR3 covers 13 residues. In DNA, the CDR3 is TGTGCCGCCAGGGACTCCAGCACAGATACGCAGTATTTT. As protein: CAARDSSTDTQYF.

This rearrangement joins TRBV6-1 to TRBJ2-6, with TRBD2 identical over 7 bases. This CDR3 spans 14 amino acids. CDR1 MNHNS and CDR2 SASEGT come from the germline V gene. V dropped 7 bases and J dropped 4; count of bases not matched to a gene: 4. The CDR3 coding sequence is TGTGCCAGCACCGGGGGGAGAGGGGCCAACGTCCTGACTTTC. It encodes CASTGGRGANVLTF.

The genes are TRBV30 and TRBJ2-5, with D hard to call. V gave up 1 base and J gave up 5 bases, with 8 bases separating them. This CDR3 contains 12 residues. Germline lookup yields CDR1 GTSNPN and CDR2 SVGIG (reference sequence). CDR3 loop: CAWSGAVETQYF. CDR3 DNA: TGTGCCTGGAGTGGGGCGGTGGAGACCCAGTACTTC. Full variable domain (remainder filled in from reference TRBV30 and TRBJ2-5): SQTIHQWPATLVQPVGSPLSLECTVEGTSNPNLYWYRQAAGRGLQLLFYSVGIGQISSEVPQNLSASRPQDRQFILSSKKLLLSDSGFYLCAWSGAVETQYFGPGTRLLVL.

Points on this clone: This sample includes further DNA sequences coding for the same CDR3. This sequence joins TRBV30 and TRBJ1-5; D gene uncertain. The germline gives CDR1 GTSNPN, CDR2 SVGIG (reference sequence). With 0 bases removed from V and 6 bases from J, the gap between germline ends came to 9 bases. The CDR3 totals 13 residues. The CDR3 DNA is TGTGCCTGGAGTGTGGAGGGCGGTCAGCCCCAGCATTTT. This encodes CAWSVEGGQPQHF.

The gene calls are TRBV9 and TRBJ1-2; D perhaps matches TRBD1 (6 bases). This CDR3 region has 15 residues. The germline V gene encodes CDR1 SGDLS and CDR2 YYNGEE. Trimming stripped 0 bases from V and 0 bases from J, with 9 bases between. CDR3 sequence: CASSVEEGANYGYTF. The CDR3, as DNA: TGTGCCAGCAGCGTAGAGGAGGGGGCTAACTATGGCTACACCTTC.

The chain carries TRBV5-1 and TRBJ2-1; D is unresolved. Germline CDR1 SGHRS, CDR2 YFSETQ. The CDR3 is 15 amino acids. Between the trimmed V and J ends, which lost 5 bases and 0 bases, there was a span of 12 bases. The CDR3 region is CASRTAVNSYNEQFF. The CDR3 nucleotides read TGCGCCAGCAGAACGGCGGTTAACTCCTACAATGAGCAGTTCTTC.

This clone occurred a few times. V gene TRBV15 combines with J gene TRBJ2-1; D is unclear. Trimming took 3 bases from V and 6 from J, leaving 15 bases between them. The CDR3 consists of 15 residues. Per germline, CDR1 LNHNV and CDR2 YYDKDF (reference sequence). The CDR3 coding sequence is TGTGCCACCAGCAGGGGGTTCACCTCGGGCAATGAGCAGTTCTTC. This gives the protein CATSRGFTSGNEQFF.

This clone is a singleton in its sample. The V gene is TRBV7-9, the J gene TRBJ2-7, with 9 bases lining up with TRBD1. Germline assignment: CDR1 SEHNR and CDR2 FQNEAQ (reference sequence). V trimming: 1 base; J trimming: 3 bases; junction bases outside the gene matches: 7. This CDR3 has 16 residues. CDR3 sequence: CASSLDLGQGLYEQYF. For the CDR3, the DNA is TGTGCCAGCAGCTTAGATTTGGGACAGGGCCTCTACGAGCAGTACTTC.

In its sample, this clone was seen a few times. The chain uses TRBV27 and TRBJ2-7; D might be TRBD1 or TRBD2, each matching 5 bases. Germline loops: CDR1 MNHEY, CDR2 SMNVEV (reference sequence). The germline V and J ends were trimmed by 5 bases and 9 bases, with 20 bases remaining between them. The CDR3 is 14 residues long. The CDR3 here is CASSPSGRTLGQYF. For the CDR3, the DNA is TGTGCCAGCAGTCCCTCGGGACGGACCCTAGGGCAGTACTTC.

The V call is TRBV30, the J call TRBJ1-2, with unresolved D. CDR1 is GTSNPN, CDR2 SVGIG, per germline (reference sequence). The V and J ends lost 3 bases and 8 bases respectively, with 16 bases between them. This CDR3 has 13 amino acids. The CDR3 protein is CAWRVTLVEGYTF. As DNA, the CDR3 is TGTGCCTGGAGAGTTACGCTGGTGGAGGGCTACACCTTC.

A remark on this clone: A read error may produce the germline difference seen at one junction end. The chain has TRBV7-9 and TRBJ2-5; no clear D. The CDR3 has 8 amino acids. Germline V CDR1 and CDR2: SEHNR, FQNEAQ (reference sequence). DNA of the CDR3: TGTGCCAGCAGCCGCGATAACTTC. Translation: CASSRDNF.

The V gene is TRBV5-1, the J gene TRBJ1-1; perhaps TRBD1 as D (5 bases). CDR1 is SGHRS, CDR2 YFSETQ, per germline. The CDR3 extends over 10 amino acids. Trimming cost V 9 bases and J 8 bases, with 11 bases left between them. Here the CDR3 DNA reads TGCGCCACCAAGAACAGGGAAGCTTTCTTT. This encodes CATKNREAFF.

This clone was seen a few times. The chain recombines TRBV9 with TRBJ2-7; D may be TRBD1 (5 bases). The V end was cut by 0 bases, the J end by 0 bases, with 13 bases between. The CDR3 is made up of 16 amino acids. CDR1 and CDR2 from the germline V gene are SGDLS and YYNGEE. This CDR3 reads CASSVGANRLSYEQYF. DNA for the CDR3: TGTGCCAGCAGCGTAGGGGCAAACAGGCTCTCCTACGAGCAGTACTTC.

The chain recombines TRBV30 with TRBJ2-2; 8 nucleotides match TRBD2. The germline gives CDR1 GTSNPN, CDR2 SVGIG (reference sequence). Trimming cost V 0 bases and J 6 bases; bases outside gene matches: 9. The CDR3 has 16 amino acids. The CDR3 region is CAWSVFPGRAAGELFF. The CDR3 DNA sequence: TGTGCCTGGAGTGTATTTCCCGGGAGGGCCGCCGGGGAGCTGTTTTTT.

The rearrangement links TRBV7-2 to TRBJ1-5; TRBD1 agrees at 8 bases. Trimming cost V 6 bases and J 6 bases; bases outside gene matches: 10. Germline CDR1 and CDR2: SGHTA and FQGNSA. The CDR3 consists of 15 residues. The CDR3 loop is CASSSAGQAPQPQHF. The CDR3 bases are TGTGCCAGCAGTTCGGCGGGACAGGCCCCTCAGCCCCAGCATTTT.

This clone was recorded a few times. The V and J genes are TRBV5-1 and TRBJ2-4, with D perhaps TRBD2 (5 bases). CDR3 size: 15 residues. Trimming cost V 0 bases and J 0 bases, with 7 bases left between them. Germline CDR1 SGHRS, CDR2 YFSETQ. CDR3 protein: CASSLAREAKNIQYF. CDR3 DNA sequence: TGCGCCAGCAGCTTGGCACGGGAAGCCAAAAACATTCAGTACTTC. The whole variable domain, remainder taken from reference TRBV5-1 and TRBJ2-4, is KAGVTQTPRYLIKTRGQQVTLSCSPISGHRSVSWYQQTPGQGLQFLFEYFSETQRNKGNFPGRFSGRQFSNSRSEMNVSTLELGDSALYLCASSLAREAKNIQYFGAGTRLSVL.

The rearrangement links TRBV6-6 to TRBJ1-2; 8 positions match TRBD1. CDR3 length equals 15 residues. With V trimmed by 0 bases and J by 3 bases, 3 bases remained unmatched. Germline values: CDR1 MNHNY, CDR2 SVGAGI (reference sequence). The CDR3: CASSYSVTGDYGYTF. The CDR3 nucleotides are TGTGCCAGCAGTTACTCGGTGACAGGGGACTATGGCTACACCTTC.

The genes are TRBV25-1 and TRBJ2-2; D gene unclear. The length of the CDR3 is 16 residues. The V end lost 6 bases, the J end lost 4 bases, and 18 bases lay between the germline ends. CDR1 and CDR2 (germline): MGHDK, SYGVNS. CDR3 loop: CASRPTLGSGTGELFF. The CDR3 DNA reads as TGTGCCAGCAGGCCCACTTTAGGGTCGGGCACCGGGGAGCTGTTTTTT. The complete variable domain, with remaining parts taken from reference TRBV25-1 and TRBJ2-2, reads EADIYQTPRYLVIGTGKKITLECSQTMGHDKMYWYQQDPGMELHLIHYSYGVNSTEKGDLSSESTVSRIRTEHFPLTLESARPSHTSQYLCASRPTLGSGTGELFFGEGSRLTVL.

This chain uses TRBV5-1 with TRBJ1-1; TRBD1 agrees at 10 bases. Germline V gene lookup returns CDR1 SGHRS and CDR2 YFSETQ. The trim removed 0 bases at V and 6 bases at J, leaving 11 bases unmatched. The CDR3 runs to 17 residues. CDR3 in DNA: TGCGCCAGCAGCTTGGCCGGGACAGGGGCTTTGGGGGCTGAAGCTTTCTTT. It yields the protein CASSLAGTGALGAEAFF.

The chain is built from TRBV7-2 and TRBJ1-1; 7 bases align to TRBD1. This CDR3 is built from 14 residues. Germline values: CDR1 SGHTA, CDR2 FQGNSA. V lost 5 bases and J lost 5; bases outside the gene matches: 8. CDR3 amino acids: CASSRRQGETEAFF. For the CDR3, the DNA is TGTGCCAGCAGCAGGCGACAGGGAGAGACTGAAGCTTTCTTT. Full variable domain (remainder filled in from reference TRBV7-2 and TRBJ1-1): GAGVSQSPSNKVTEKGKDVELRCDPISGHTALYWYRQSLGQGLEFLIYFQGNSAPDKSGLPSDRFSAERTGGSVSTLTIQRTQQEDSAVYLCASSRRQGETEAFFGQGTRLTVV.

This chain links TRBV30 with TRBJ2-7; D might be TRBD2 (5 bases). The CDR3 is made up of 13 amino acids. Germline V lookup: CDR1 GTSNPN, CDR2 SVGIG (reference sequence). Deletions cut 0 bases from V and 7 bases from J, with 13 bases between. CDR3 DNA sequence: TGTGCCTGGAGTGTACTGGGTGGGGAGGAGCAGTACTTC. Encoded protein: CAWSVLGGEEQYF. Complete variable domain (other parts from reference TRBV30 and TRBJ2-7): SQTIHQWPATLVQPVGSPLSLECTVEGTSNPNLYWYRQAAGRGLQLLFYSVGIGQISSEVPQNLSASRPQDRQFILSSKKLLLSDSGFYLCAWSVLGGEEQYFGPGTRLTVT.

Remarks on this clone: This sample also contains other DNA sequences that code for the same CDR3. This sequence joins TRBV7-2 and TRBJ1-2, with 8 bases lining up with TRBD1. Germline assignment: CDR1 SGHTA and CDR2 FQGNSA. This CDR3 is 13 amino acids long. J was trimmed by 4 bases and V by 5 bases; bases with no gene match: 3. The CDR3 loop reads CASSLDRAYGYTF. The CDR3, as DNA: TGTGCCAGCAGCCTGGACAGGGCCTATGGCTACACCTTC.

J is TRBJ1-1 and V is TRBV18, with D maybe TRBD1 (5 bases). The CDR3 spans 14 residues. The V end was cut by 2 bases, the J end by 3 bases, with 10 bases between. The germline V gene has CDR1 KGHSH and CDR2 LQKENI. CDR3 protein: CASSPRGGDTEAFF. For the CDR3, the DNA is TGTGCCAGCTCACCAAGGGGAGGGGACACTGAAGCTTTCTTT.

J is TRBJ2-7 and V is TRBV2; D may be TRBD1 or TRBD2 (5 bases each). The germline CDR1 and CDR2 sequences are SNHLY and FYNNEI. Deletions cut 6 bases from V and 3 bases from J, with 9 bases between. This CDR3 is 12 amino acids long. CDR3 DNA: TGTGCCAGCAGATGGGACGGCTACGAGCAGTACTTC. Its protein is CASRWDGYEQYF.

The J gene is TRBJ1-6, the V gene TRBV2, with 8 bases that match TRBD1. The CDR3 is 16 residues long. V lost 1 base to trimming and J lost 3 bases; unmatched junction nucleotides: 2. CDR1 SNHLY and CDR2 FYNNEI come from the germline V gene. The CDR3: CASSEEQGVYNSPLHF. Written as DNA, the CDR3 is TGTGCCAGCAGTGAAGAACAGGGGGTCTATAATTCACCCCTCCACTTT.

This clone occurred a few times. The chain employs TRBV29-1 and TRBJ2-5; 9 bases agree with TRBD2. CDR1 is SQVTM, CDR2 ANQGSEA, per germline. This CDR3 has 13 residues. After removal of 3 bases from V and 5 bases from J, the junction contained 4 bases not matched to a gene. CDR3 DNA: TGCAGCGTTGATCTAGCGGGGAGGGAGACCCAGTACTTC. The encoded protein is CSVDLAGRETQYF. Together with reference TRBV29-1 and TRBJ2-5, the CDR3 gives the full variable domain: SAVISQKPSRDICQRGTSLTIQCQVDSQVTMMFWYRQQPGQSLTLIATANQGSEATYESGFVIDKFPISRPNLTFSTLTVSNMSPEDSSIYLCSVDLAGRETQYFGPGTRLLVL.